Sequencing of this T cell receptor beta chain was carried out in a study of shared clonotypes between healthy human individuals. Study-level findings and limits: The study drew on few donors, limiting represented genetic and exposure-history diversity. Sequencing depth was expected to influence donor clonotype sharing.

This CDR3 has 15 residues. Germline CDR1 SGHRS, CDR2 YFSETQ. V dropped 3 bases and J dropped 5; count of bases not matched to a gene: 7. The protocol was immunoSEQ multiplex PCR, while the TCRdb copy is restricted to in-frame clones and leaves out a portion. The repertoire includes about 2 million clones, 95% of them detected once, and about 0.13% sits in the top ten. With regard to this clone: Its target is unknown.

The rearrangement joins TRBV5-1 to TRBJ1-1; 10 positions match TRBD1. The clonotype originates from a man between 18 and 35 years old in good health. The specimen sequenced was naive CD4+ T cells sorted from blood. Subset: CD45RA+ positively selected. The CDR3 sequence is CASSSPTGGGTEAFF. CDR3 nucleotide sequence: TGCGCCAGCAGCTCCCCGACAGGGGGCGGTACTGAAGCTTTCTTT.